This T cell receptor (beta chain) derives from a study of immune heterogeneity within non-small cell lung tumors. About the research overall: With respect to histology, the tumors encompassed several squamous cell carcinomas, under 11 non-squamous carcinomas and 1 not otherwise specified. Study conclusions and caveats: High-frequency clones unique to single sites coexisted with identical dominant CDR3 beta clonotypes that recurred across tumor sites within a patient.

Multiplex PCR was performed with 32 V and 13 J primers, and it amplified TCR beta CDR3. TCRdb fed the multiplex PCR reads into MiXCR, producing one record per CDR3 protein. The sample holds 9,000 to 13,000 distinct CDR3 sequences, more than 25% seen once. Within the sample, this clonotype is medium-sized (0.01 to 0.1%). What it recognizes is unknown. Bulk tumor genomic DNA, about 600 ng per sample, was the template. Several biopsies were collected from each primary tumor during surgery. They were spaced as far apart as possible within the tumor mass. It was patients with untreated, newly diagnosed non-small cell lung cancer who underwent curative surgery. Per germline, CDR1 LNHDA and CDR2 SQIVND (reference sequence). Trimming took off 7 bases at V and 1 base at J, with 17 bases between the two ends. This CDR3 contains 15 residues.

Sequenced material: lung tumor tissue. This receptor was identified in a woman between 45 and 65 years old with non-small cell lung cancer. V and J are TRBV19 and TRBJ2-7; no definite D call. The CDR3 nucleotides read TGTGCCAGTAAAGGAGCCCATTATCTTTCCTACGAGCAGTACTTC. The encoded protein is CASKGAHYLSYEQYF.